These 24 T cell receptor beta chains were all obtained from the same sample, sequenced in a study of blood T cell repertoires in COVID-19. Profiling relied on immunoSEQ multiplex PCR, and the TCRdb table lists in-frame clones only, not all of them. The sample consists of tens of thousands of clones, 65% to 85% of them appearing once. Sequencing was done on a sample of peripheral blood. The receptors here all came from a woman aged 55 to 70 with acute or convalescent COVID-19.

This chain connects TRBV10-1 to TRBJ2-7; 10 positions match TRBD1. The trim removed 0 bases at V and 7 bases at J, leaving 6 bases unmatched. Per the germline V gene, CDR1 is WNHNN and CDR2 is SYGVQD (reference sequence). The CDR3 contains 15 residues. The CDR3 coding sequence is TGCGCCAGCAGTGAGTCGGGACAGGGGAGGGAGGAGCAGTACTTC. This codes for CASSESGQGREEQYF.

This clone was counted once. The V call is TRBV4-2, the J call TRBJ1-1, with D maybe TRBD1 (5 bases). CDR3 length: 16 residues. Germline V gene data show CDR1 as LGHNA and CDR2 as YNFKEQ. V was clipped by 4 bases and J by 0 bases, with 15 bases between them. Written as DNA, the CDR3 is TGTGCCAGCAGCCCGGGACTCAGTCACATGAACACTGAAGCTTTCTTT. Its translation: CASSPGLSHMNTEAFF.

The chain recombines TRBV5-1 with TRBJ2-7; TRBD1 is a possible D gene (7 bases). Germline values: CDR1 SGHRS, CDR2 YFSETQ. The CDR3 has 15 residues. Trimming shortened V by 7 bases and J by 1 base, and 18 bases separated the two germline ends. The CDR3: CASHPGGQASYEQYF. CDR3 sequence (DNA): TGCGCCAGCCACCCAGGGGGGCAAGCATCCTACGAGCAGTACTTC.

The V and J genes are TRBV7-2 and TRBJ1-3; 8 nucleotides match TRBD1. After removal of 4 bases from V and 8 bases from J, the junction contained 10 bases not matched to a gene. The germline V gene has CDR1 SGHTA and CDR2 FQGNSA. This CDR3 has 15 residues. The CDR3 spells CASSSQGANSDTIYF. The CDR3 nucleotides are TGTGCCAGCAGCTCCCAGGGGGCTAACTCGGACACCATATATTTT.

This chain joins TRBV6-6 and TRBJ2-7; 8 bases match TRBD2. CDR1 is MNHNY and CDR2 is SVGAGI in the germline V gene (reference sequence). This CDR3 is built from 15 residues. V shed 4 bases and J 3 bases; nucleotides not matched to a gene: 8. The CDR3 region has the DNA TGTGCCAGCAGTTTCAGCGGGGGAACAGACTACGAGCAGTACTTC. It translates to CASSFSGGTDYEQYF.

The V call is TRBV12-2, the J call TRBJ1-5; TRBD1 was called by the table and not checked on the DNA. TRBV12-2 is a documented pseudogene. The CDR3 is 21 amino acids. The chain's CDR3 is CASRSSTVRQGEISGNQPQHF. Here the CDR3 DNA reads TGTGCAAGTCGCTCGTCCACTGTGAGACAGGGTGAAATTAGTGGGAATCAGCCCCAGCATTTT.

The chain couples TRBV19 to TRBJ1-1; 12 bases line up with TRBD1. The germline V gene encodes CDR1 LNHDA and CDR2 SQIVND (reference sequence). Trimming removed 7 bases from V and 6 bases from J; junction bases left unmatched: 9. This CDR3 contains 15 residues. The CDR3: CASIGDRGHSAEAFF. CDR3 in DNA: TGTGCCAGTATTGGGGACAGGGGGCATAGCGCTGAAGCTTTCTTT.

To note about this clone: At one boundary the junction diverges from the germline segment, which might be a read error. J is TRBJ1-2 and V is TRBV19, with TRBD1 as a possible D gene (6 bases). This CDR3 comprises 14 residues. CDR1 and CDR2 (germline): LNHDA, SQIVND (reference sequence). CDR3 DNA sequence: TGTGCCACCTCAGAGGGGGGGCCCCCGGGTGTGACATACTTC. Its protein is CATSEGGPPGVTYF.

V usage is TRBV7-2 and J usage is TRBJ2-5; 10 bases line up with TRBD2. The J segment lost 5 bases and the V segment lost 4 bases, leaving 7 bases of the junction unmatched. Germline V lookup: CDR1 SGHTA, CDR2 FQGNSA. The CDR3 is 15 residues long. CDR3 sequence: CASSSPSGGGETQYF. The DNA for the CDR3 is TGTGCCAGCAGCTCCCCTAGCGGGGGAGGGGAGACCCAGTACTTC.

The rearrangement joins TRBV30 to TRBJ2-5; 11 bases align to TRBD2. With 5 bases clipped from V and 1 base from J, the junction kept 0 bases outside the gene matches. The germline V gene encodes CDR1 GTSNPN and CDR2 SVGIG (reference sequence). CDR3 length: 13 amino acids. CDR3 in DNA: TGTGCCTGGGGGACTAGCGGCCAAGAGACCCAGTACTTC. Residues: CAWGTSGQETQYF.

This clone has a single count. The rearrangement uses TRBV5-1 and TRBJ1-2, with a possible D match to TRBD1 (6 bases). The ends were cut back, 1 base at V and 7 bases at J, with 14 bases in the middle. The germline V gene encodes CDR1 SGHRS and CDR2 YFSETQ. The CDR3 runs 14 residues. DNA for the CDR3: TGCGCCAGCAGCTTGACCTACGGGACATTTGGCTACACCTTC. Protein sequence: CASSLTYGTFGYTF. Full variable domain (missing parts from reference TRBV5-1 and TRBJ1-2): KAGVTQTPRYLIKTRGQQVTLSCSPISGHRSVSWYQQTPGQGLQFLFEYFSETQRNKGNFPGRFSGRQFSNSRSEMNVSTLELGDSALYLCASSLTYGTFGYTFGSGTRLTVV.

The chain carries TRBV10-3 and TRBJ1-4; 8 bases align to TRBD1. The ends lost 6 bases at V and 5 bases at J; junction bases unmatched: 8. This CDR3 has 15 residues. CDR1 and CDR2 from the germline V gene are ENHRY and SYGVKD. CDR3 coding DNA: TGTGCCATCAGCAAGGACAGGGCTCCGAATGAAAAACTGTTTTTT. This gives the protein CAISKDRAPNEKLFF.

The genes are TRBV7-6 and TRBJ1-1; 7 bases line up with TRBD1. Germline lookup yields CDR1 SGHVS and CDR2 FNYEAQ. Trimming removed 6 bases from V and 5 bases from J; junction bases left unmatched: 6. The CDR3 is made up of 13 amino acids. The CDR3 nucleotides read TGTGCCAGCAGACACACAGGGGATACTGAAGCTTTCTTT. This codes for CASRHTGDTEAFF.

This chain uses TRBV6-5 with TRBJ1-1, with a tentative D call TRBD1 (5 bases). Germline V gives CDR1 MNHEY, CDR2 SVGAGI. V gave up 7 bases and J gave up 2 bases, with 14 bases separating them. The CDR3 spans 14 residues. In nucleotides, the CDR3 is TGTGCCAGCACCCTTTCGCAGGGAAACACTGAAGCTTTCTTT. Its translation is CASTLSQGNTEAFF.

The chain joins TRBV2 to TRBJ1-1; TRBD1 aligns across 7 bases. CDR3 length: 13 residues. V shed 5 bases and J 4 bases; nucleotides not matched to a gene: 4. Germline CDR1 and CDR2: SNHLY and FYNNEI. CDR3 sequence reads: CASSRPGGTEAFF. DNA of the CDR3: TGTGCCAGCAGTCGCCCAGGGGGCACTGAAGCTTTCTTT. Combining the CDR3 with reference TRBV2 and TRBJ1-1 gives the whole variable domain EPEVTQTPSHQVTQMGQEVILRCVPISNHLYFYWYRQILGQKVEFLVSFYNNEISEKSEIFDDQFSVERPDGSNFTLKIRSTKLEDSAMYFCASSRPGGTEAFFGQGTRLTVV.

CDR3 nucleotides: TGTGCCAGTACCCCCCTCCGGGACACCAATCAGCCCCAGCATTTT. Its protein product is CASTPLRDTNQPQHF. The chain employs TRBV19 and TRBJ1-5; weak D call: TRBD1 (6 bases). The V end was cut by 7 bases, the J end by 3 bases, with 16 bases between. CDR1 is LNHDA and CDR2 is SQIVND in the germline V gene (reference sequence). The CDR3 loop spans 15 amino acids. Filled out from reference TRBV19 and TRBJ1-5, the complete variable domain reads DGGITQSPKYLFRKEGQNVTLSCEQNLNHDAMYWYRQDPGQGLRLIYYSQIVNDFQKGDIAEGYSVSREKKESFPLTVTSAQKNPTAFYLCASTPLRDTNQPQHFGDGTRLSIL.

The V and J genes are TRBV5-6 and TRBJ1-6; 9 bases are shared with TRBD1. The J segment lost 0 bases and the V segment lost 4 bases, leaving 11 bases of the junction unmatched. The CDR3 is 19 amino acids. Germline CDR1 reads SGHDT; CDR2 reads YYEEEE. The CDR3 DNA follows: TGTGCCAGCAGCGGAGGGACAGGGCGACTTAGCTCCTATAATTCACCCCTCCACTTT. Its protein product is CASSGGTGRLSSYNSPLHF.

The CDR3 sequence is CASSPLQGREQFF. Here the CDR3 DNA reads TGTGCCAGCAGTCCACTACAGGGACGGGAGCAGTTCTTC. This chain uses TRBV12-3 or TRBV12-4 with TRBJ2-1; TRBD1 might be the D (6 bases). The CDR3 sequence is 13 residues long. V lost 5 bases, J lost 10 bases, and 15 bases lay in between.

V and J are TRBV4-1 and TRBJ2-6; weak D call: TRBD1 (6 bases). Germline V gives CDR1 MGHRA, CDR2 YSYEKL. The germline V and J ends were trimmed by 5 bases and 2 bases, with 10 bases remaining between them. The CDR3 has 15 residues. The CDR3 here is CASSETGTGANVLTF. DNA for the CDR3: TGCGCCAGCAGCGAAACAGGGACTGGGGCCAACGTCCTGACTTTC.

CDR3 protein: CASSLTGFMGNSPLHF. Written as DNA, the CDR3 is TGCGCCAGCAGCTTAACAGGGTTTATGGGGAATTCACCCCTCCACTTT. The V call is TRBV5-1, the J call TRBJ1-6; D might be TRBD1 (6 bases). V lost 2 bases and J lost 7, with 16 bases in between. CDR1 is SGHRS, CDR2 YFSETQ, per germline. CDR3 size: 16 residues.

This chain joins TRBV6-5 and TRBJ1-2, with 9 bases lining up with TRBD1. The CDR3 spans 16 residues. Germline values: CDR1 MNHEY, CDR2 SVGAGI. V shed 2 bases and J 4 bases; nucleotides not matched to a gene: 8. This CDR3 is CASSYPRDRDFYGYTF. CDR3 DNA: TGTGCCAGCAGTTACCCCCGGGACAGGGACTTCTATGGCTACACCTTC.

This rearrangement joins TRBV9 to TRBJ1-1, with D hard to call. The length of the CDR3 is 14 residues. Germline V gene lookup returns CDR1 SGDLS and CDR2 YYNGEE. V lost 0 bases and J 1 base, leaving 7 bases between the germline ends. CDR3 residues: CASSVEFRNTEAFF. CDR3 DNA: TGTGCCAGCAGCGTAGAATTCAGGAACACTGAAGCTTTCTTT.

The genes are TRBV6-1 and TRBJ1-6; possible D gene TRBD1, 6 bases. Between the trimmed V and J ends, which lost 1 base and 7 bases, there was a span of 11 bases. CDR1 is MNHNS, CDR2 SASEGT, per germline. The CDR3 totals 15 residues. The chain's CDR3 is CASSEVTGTNSPLHF. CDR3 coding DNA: TGTGCCAGCAGTGAAGTTACAGGGACAAATTCACCCCTCCACTTT.

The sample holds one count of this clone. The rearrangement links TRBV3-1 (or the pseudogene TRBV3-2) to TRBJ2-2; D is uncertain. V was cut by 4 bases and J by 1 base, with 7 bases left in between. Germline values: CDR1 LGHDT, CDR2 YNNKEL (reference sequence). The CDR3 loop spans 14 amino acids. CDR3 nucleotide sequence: TGTGCCAGCAGCCTCGGCGGGAACACCGGGGAGCTGTTTTTT. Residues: CASSLGGNTGELFF.